This record concerns one T cell receptor beta chain sequence. The V gene end was trimmed by 9 bases and the J gene end by 8 bases; junction bases not matched to a gene: 13. CDR3 length equals 15 residues. Germline V gene lookup returns CDR1 MNHEY and CDR2 SMNVEV (reference sequence). Some clones are missing from TCRdb's copy, which holds only in-frame ones; the method was immunoSEQ multiplex PCR. The repertoire holds around 190,000 clones, about 83% seen once, with about 3.3% in the top ten. The entry originates in a study of blood T cell repertoires in COVID-19. Background on the study: Researchers got acute and convalescent COVID-19 samples from the United States, Italy and Spain. PBMCs, B-cell-depleted T cells, or T cells were the source of the cDNA or gDNA that made up the material.

The sequenced sample consisted of PBMCs or T cells enriched from blood (not recorded which). V usage is TRBV27 and J usage is TRBJ1-6; TRBD1 aligns across 7 bases. The sequence was collected from a woman in her 30s who had been exposed to COVID-19. Here the CDR3 reads CARLRDRDQDSPLHF. The CDR3 DNA sequence: TGTGCCAGACTCCGGGACAGAGATCAGGATTCACCCCTCCACTTT.